These 23 T cell receptor beta chains were sequenced from one sample in a study of blood T cell repertoires in COVID-19. Measured with immunoSEQ multiplex PCR; TCRdb has only the in-frame clones, and not every one. The data hold about 73,000 clones, with 83% observed a single time. Sequencing input: peripheral blood. The receptors come from a woman aged 55-69 years with acute or convalescent COVID-19.

This chain uses TRBV18 with TRBJ2-3, with 7 bases identical to TRBD1. V was pared by 3 bases and J by 3 bases, with 6 bases of the junction left unmatched. Germline loops: CDR1 KGHSH, CDR2 LQKENI. This CDR3 comprises 15 residues. The CDR3 sequence is CASSPKGGATDTQYF. DNA for the CDR3: TGTGCCAGCTCACCTAAAGGGGGCGCGACAGATACGCAGTATTTT.

This rearrangement joins TRBV2 to TRBJ1-1; TRBD1 aligns across 11 bases. The germline CDR1 and CDR2 sequences are SNHLY and FYNNEI. The CDR3 contains 14 residues. Trimming took 6 bases from V and 5 from J; bases not matched to a gene: 5. CDR3 region: CASSWGQGDTEAFF. The CDR3 nucleotides are TGTGCCAGCAGCTGGGGACAGGGGGATACTGAAGCTTTCTTT. Full variable domain (outside the CDR3, taken from reference TRBV2 and TRBJ1-1): EPEVTQTPSHQVTQMGQEVILRCVPISNHLYFYWYRQILGQKVEFLVSFYNNEISEKSEIFDDQFSVERPDGSNFTLKIRSTKLEDSAMYFCASSWGQGDTEAFFGQGTRLTVV.

The chain employs TRBV10-3 and TRBJ2-7; 8 bases match TRBD1. The CDR3 consists of 13 residues. In germline, CDR1 is ENHRY, CDR2 SYGVKD. Germline trimming cut 2 bases from V and 3 bases from J; bases unmatched to any gene: 0. CDR3: CAISEGQGYEQYF. The CDR3 DNA follows: TGTGCCATCAGTGAGGGACAGGGCTACGAGCAGTACTTC.

The V and J genes are TRBV19 and TRBJ1-5; 11 bases match TRBD1. Germline loops: CDR1 LNHDA, CDR2 SQIVND (reference sequence). The CDR3 extends over 19 amino acids. With 5 bases clipped from V and 4 bases from J, the junction kept 16 bases outside the gene matches. The CDR3 nucleotides read TGTGCCAGTAGTCCACCGGGACAGGGGGTTCGCGGGGTAAATCAGCCCCAGCATTTT. Amino acids: CASSPPGQGVRGVNQPQHF.

V and J are TRBV2 and TRBJ1-2; D possibly corresponds to TRBD1 (5 bases). This CDR3 has 15 residues. Germline V CDR1 and CDR2: SNHLY, FYNNEI. V dropped 5 bases and J dropped 3 bases, with 16 bases sitting between them. Here the CDR3 reads CASSYGTSPYYGYTF. The CDR3 DNA follows: TGTGCCAGCAGTTATGGGACTTCCCCCTACTATGGCTACACCTTC.

For the CDR3, the DNA is TGCAGCGTTGGCGTCGGGGGCACTGAAGCTTTCTTT. Protein: CSVGVGGTEAFF. The rearrangement links TRBV29-1 to TRBJ1-1, with TRBD1 as a possible D gene (5 bases). Trimming cost V 4 bases and J 4 bases, with 10 bases left between them. In germline, CDR1 is SQVTM, CDR2 ANQGSEA. The CDR3 consists of 12 residues.

The gene calls are TRBV10-2 and TRBJ2-5, with a weak D call TRBD2 (7 bases). The ends were cut back, 3 bases at V and 1 base at J, with 12 bases in the middle. This CDR3 comprises 15 residues. CDR1 is WSHSY and CDR2 is SAAADI in the germline V gene. CDR3 loop: CASSDGGGPQETQYF. The CDR3 nucleotides read TGCGCCAGCAGTGATGGCGGGGGCCCCCAAGAGACCCAGTACTTC.

The chain has TRBV27 and TRBJ2-1, with 8 bases lining up with TRBD2. V lost 0 bases to trimming and J lost 3 bases; unmatched junction nucleotides: 4. This CDR3 spans 16 amino acids. The germline CDR1 and CDR2 sequences are MNHEY and SMNVEV (reference sequence). This CDR3 reads CASSLSSSGGYNEQFF. The CDR3 DNA is TGTGCCAGCAGTTTATCTTCCAGCGGGGGCTACAATGAGCAGTTCTTC.

This chain uses TRBV5-6 with TRBJ2-7; a weak D match, TRBD1 (8 bases). CDR1 SGHDT and CDR2 YYEEEE come from the germline V gene. The V end lost 3 bases, the J end lost 2 bases, and 12 bases lay between the germline ends. CDR3 length equals 14 residues. In DNA form, the CDR3 reads TGTGCCAGCAGCTCAACAGGGGGGGCCTACGAGCAGTACTTC. It codes for CASSSTGGAYEQYF.

This chain connects TRBV24-1 to TRBJ1-2, with no clear D. V lost 3 bases and J lost 7, with 11 bases in between. The CDR3 runs 13 residues. Germline-derived CDR1 and CDR2 are KGHDR and SFDVKD. This chain's CDR3 is CATSDGGLSGYTF. DNA of the CDR3: TGTGCCACCAGTGATGGCGGGTTATCTGGCTACACCTTC.

The chain employs TRBV6-5 and TRBJ1-2; 8 bases line up with TRBD1. V lost 4 bases to trimming and J lost 8 bases; unmatched junction nucleotides: 15. The CDR3 has 16 amino acids. Germline lookup yields CDR1 MNHEY and CDR2 SVGAGI. In DNA form, the CDR3 reads TGTGCCAGCAGTTCGGCCCCCGGACAGGGAGGAAAGGGCTACACCTTC. Its translation: CASSSAPGQGGKGYTF.

The gene calls are TRBV5-6 and TRBJ1-1; no definite D call. Trimming took 5 bases from V and 7 from J, leaving 15 bases between them. Germline V gives CDR1 SGHDT, CDR2 YYEEEE. This CDR3 region has 13 residues. CDR3 coding DNA: TGTGCCAGCAGTACCGGCGGCGCCGATGAAGCTTTCTTT. Translated: CASSTGGADEAFF.

The chain uses TRBV29-1 and TRBJ1-2, with 8 bases lining up with TRBD1. The CDR3 totals 13 residues. Germline CDR1 SQVTM, CDR2 ANQGSEA. J gave up 1 base and V 6 bases, and 4 bases lay outside the gene matches. CDR3 protein: CSVGQALNYGYTF. The DNA for the CDR3 is TGCAGCGTGGGACAGGCCCTTAACTATGGCTACACCTTC.

The genes are TRBV15 and TRBJ1-2; 10 bases fit TRBD1. Germline CDR1 and CDR2: LNHNV and YYDKDF (reference sequence). Germline trimming cut 0 bases from V and 4 bases from J; bases unmatched to any gene: 8. This CDR3 region has 17 residues. CDR3 coding DNA: TGTGCCACCAGCAGAGAAGGGACAGGGGTTCGGGGCTATGGCTACACCTTC. This sequence encodes CATSREGTGVRGYGYTF.

The genes are TRBV9 and TRBJ2-1, with 10 bases identical to TRBD2. Trimming cost V 1 base and J 2 bases; bases outside gene matches: 6. From germline, CDR1 is SGDLS and CDR2 YYNGEE. The CDR3 length is 17 residues. In DNA, the CDR3 is TGTGCCAGCAGCGTATGGTCTAGCGGGGGAACCTACAATGAGCAGTTCTTC. Its protein is CASSVWSSGGTYNEQFF. Looking up the rest from reference TRBV9 and TRBJ2-1 gives the full variable domain: DSGVTQTPKHLITATGQRVTLRCSPRSGDLSVYWYQQSLDQGLQFLIQYYNGEERAKGNILERFSAQQFPDLHSELNLSSLELGDSALYFCASSVWSSGGTYNEQFFGPGTRLTVL.

V gene TRBV7-8 combines with J gene TRBJ1-1; D perhaps matches TRBD1 (6 bases). Germline V gene sequence: CDR1 SGHVS, CDR2 FQNEAQ. V lost 5 bases, J lost 11 bases, and 27 bases lay in between. The CDR3 is made up of 16 amino acids. For the CDR3, the DNA is TGTGCCAGCAGCGCTACGGGACAAAGAACGAATGGGGTTGCTTTCTTT. Translated: CASSATGQRTNGVAFF.

The V and J genes are TRBV9 and TRBJ2-7, with 8 positions matching TRBD1. Germline CDR1 is SGDLS and CDR2 is YYNGEE. Trimming at V came to 0 bases and at J to 2 bases, leaving 1 base not matched to a gene. There are 14 residues in the CDR3. CDR3 sequence: CASSVGQGTYEQYF. The CDR3 DNA is TGTGCCAGCAGCGTAGGACAGGGGACCTACGAGCAGTACTTC.

This clone was seen only a few times. The chain employs TRBV24-1 and TRBJ2-2, with 8 bases matching TRBD1. Germline V gene sequence: CDR1 KGHDR, CDR2 SFDVKD. The CDR3 runs to 17 residues. V was pared by 3 bases and J by 6 bases, with 11 bases of the junction left unmatched. This CDR3 is CATSDRGAGGSAGELFF. CDR3 bases: TGTGCCACCAGTGATAGAGGGGCAGGGGGCAGCGCCGGGGAGCTGTTTTTT.

This rearrangement joins TRBV6-6 to TRBJ1-6; 8 bases are shared with TRBD1. This CDR3 is 13 amino acids long. The J segment lost 6 bases and the V segment lost 11 bases, leaving 6 bases of the junction unmatched. Germline values: CDR1 MNHNY, CDR2 SVGAGI (reference sequence). CDR3 in amino acids: CAGSDRVNSPLHF. The CDR3 DNA is TGTGCCGGATCGGACAGGGTTAATTCACCCCTCCACTTT.

The rearrangement links TRBV13 to TRBJ2-2, with D possibly matching TRBD1 (6 bases). CDR1 and CDR2 from the germline V gene are PRHDT and FYEKMQ (reference sequence). The CDR3 extends over 16 amino acids. Trimming took 5 bases from V and 0 from J, leaving 13 bases between them. The chain's CDR3 is CASSPWTVTNTGELFF. The CDR3 DNA reads TGTGCCAGCAGCCCCTGGACAGTTACGAACACCGGGGAGCTGTTTTTT. Full variable domain (remainder filled in from reference TRBV13 and TRBJ2-2): AAGVIQSPRHLIKEKRETATLKCYPIPRHDTVYWYQQGPGQDPQFLISFYEKMQSDKGSIPDRFSAQQFSDYHSELNMSSLELGDSALYFCASSPWTVTNTGELFFGEGSRLTVL.

The V and J genes are TRBV7-9 and TRBJ1-4, with 7 bases that match TRBD1. V dropped 4 bases and J dropped 1; count of bases not matched to a gene: 6. The V gene's germline CDR1 is SEHNR and CDR2 FQNEAQ (reference sequence). The CDR3 loop spans 16 amino acids. This CDR3 reads CASSYNQGGTNEKLFF. The CDR3 DNA reads TGTGCCAGCAGCTACAACCAGGGGGGAACTAATGAAAAACTGTTTTTT.

V is TRBV19 and J is TRBJ1-2; D perhaps matches TRBD1 (5 bases). CDR1 and CDR2 (germline): LNHDA, SQIVND (reference sequence). V was pared by 10 bases and J by 4 bases, with 13 bases between. This CDR3 spans 12 amino acids. CDR3 in amino acids: CAILDTTYGYTF. As DNA, the CDR3 is TGTGCCATTCTGGACACCACCTATGGCTACACCTTC.

Points on this clone: The same CDR3 arises from other DNA sequences in this sample as well. The V and J genes are TRBV7-8 and TRBJ1-4; TRBD1 matches at 9 bases. V trimming: 5 bases; J trimming: 0 bases; junction bases outside the gene matches: 4. CDR1 is SGHVS, CDR2 FQNEAQ, per germline. CDR3 size: 16 residues. CDR3 protein: CASSLGQGATNEKLFF. CDR3 in DNA: TGTGCCAGCAGCCTGGGACAGGGTGCAACTAATGAAAAACTGTTTTTT.